These 15 T cell receptor beta chains were all obtained from the same sample, sequenced in a study of blood T cell repertoires in COVID-19. The table came from immunoSEQ multiplex PCR; TCRdb's copy has only in-frame clones and leaves some out. The profile shows some 320,000 clones, roughly nine tenths of them singletons. The sequenced sample was PBMCs or T cells enriched from blood (not recorded which). These receptors were collected from a man aged 55 to 70 who had recovered from COVID-19.

This clone appeared once. This chain links TRBV3-1 (or the pseudogene TRBV3-2) with TRBJ2-1, with 10 bases matching TRBD2. This CDR3 contains 14 residues. With V trimmed by 4 bases and J by 6 bases, 3 bases remained unmatched. Germline assignment: CDR1 LGHDT and CDR2 YNNKEL (reference sequence). CDR3 in amino acids: CASSPGLALNEQFF. The CDR3 DNA follows: TGTGCCAGCAGCCCGGGACTAGCGCTCAATGAGCAGTTCTTC.

This rearrangement joins TRBV7-9 to TRBJ2-5; D may be TRBD1 (6 bases). The CDR3 sequence is 15 residues long. Germline V gene sequence: CDR1 SEHNR, CDR2 FQNEAQ (reference sequence). Trimming took 5 bases from V and 5 from J, leaving 18 bases between them. The CDR3 loop is CASSVYRELLETQYF. The CDR3 region has the DNA TGTGCCAGCAGCGTGTACAGGGAGCTTCTTGAGACCCAGTACTTC.

The chain uses TRBV30 and TRBJ1-5, with a weak D call TRBD1 (6 bases). CDR1 is GTSNPN and CDR2 is SVGIG in the germline V gene (reference sequence). With 2 bases removed from V and 4 bases from J, the gap between germline ends came to 9 bases. The CDR3 extends over 13 amino acids. The CDR3 DNA reads TGTGCCTGGAGTTCGCAGGGGAATCAGCCCCAGCATTTT. Translating it yields CAWSSQGNQPQHF. The full variable domain, rest sourced from reference TRBV30 and TRBJ1-5, is SQTIHQWPATLVQPVGSPLSLECTVEGTSNPNLYWYRQAAGRGLQLLFYSVGIGQISSEVPQNLSASRPQDRQFILSSKKLLLSDSGFYLCAWSSQGNQPQHFGDGTRLSIL.

The genes are TRBV6-5 and TRBJ1-3; D not resolved. This CDR3 comprises 13 residues. Germline V gene data show CDR1 as MNHEY and CDR2 as SVGAGI. Trimming left V 4 bases short and J 0 bases short, with 4 bases between. The CDR3 DNA reads TGTGCCAGCAGTTCCAACTCTGGAAACACCATATATTTT. Its translation: CASSSNSGNTIYF.

CDR3: CASSSGTVKNIQYF. The CDR3 DNA reads TGTGCCAGCAGCTCCGGGACAGTTAAAAACATTCAGTACTTC. The V gene is TRBV13, the J gene TRBJ2-4, with TRBD1 matching over 7 bases. Germline V CDR1 and CDR2: PRHDT, FYEKMQ (reference sequence). Germline trimming cut 4 bases from V and 4 bases from J; bases unmatched to any gene: 4. The CDR3 consists of 14 residues.

The chain uses TRBV27 and TRBJ1-2, with TRBD1 identical over 7 bases. V gave up 4 bases and J gave up 3 bases; unmatched junction bases: 11. The CDR3 totals 16 residues. The germline CDR1 and CDR2 sequences are MNHEY and SMNVEV (reference sequence). This CDR3 reads CASSYGQELKYYGYTF. CDR3 nucleotides: TGTGCCAGCAGTTATGGACAGGAATTAAAATACTATGGCTACACCTTC.

Points on this clone: This sample also contains other DNA sequences that code for the same CDR3. This chain uses TRBV5-4 with TRBJ1-2; 8 positions match TRBD1. V gave up 2 bases and J gave up 3 bases; unmatched junction bases: 3. Germline V lookup: CDR1 SGHNT, CDR2 YYREEE (reference sequence). The CDR3 contains 14 residues. This chain's CDR3 is CASSLDRGDYGYTF. The DNA for the CDR3 is TGTGCCAGCAGCTTAGACAGGGGCGACTATGGCTACACCTTC.

The chain recombines TRBV6-5 with TRBJ2-3; D call uncertain. The V end lost 4 bases, the J end lost 6 bases, and 11 bases lay between the germline ends. Germline assignment: CDR1 MNHEY and CDR2 SVGAGI. The CDR3 spans 13 residues. The CDR3 protein is CASSSLRWDTQYF. As DNA, the CDR3 is TGTGCCAGCAGTTCGTTGAGGTGGGATACGCAGTATTTT.

This chain links TRBV11-2 with TRBJ2-3; TRBD2 is a possible D gene (7 bases). This CDR3 is built from 17 residues. Trimming took off 1 base at V and 3 bases at J, with 17 bases between the two ends. Germline-derived CDR1 and CDR2 are SGHAT and FQNNGV. Here the CDR3 reads CASSLGEGGGWTDTQYF. CDR3 nucleotides: TGTGCCAGCAGCTTAGGAGAGGGGGGAGGGTGGACAGATACGCAGTATTTT.

The chain uses TRBV24-1 and TRBJ1-1, with a possible D match to TRBD1 (6 bases). Germline assignment: CDR1 KGHDR and CDR2 SFDVKD. This CDR3 is built from 15 residues. V gave up 3 bases and J gave up 1 base, with 11 bases separating them. CDR3 sequence (DNA): TGTGCCACCAGTGATACCGGCAGGGGGAACACTGAAGCTTTCTTT. Translating it yields CATSDTGRGNTEAFF.

The chain couples TRBV24-1 to TRBJ2-1; TRBD2 matches 13 bases. Germline V gene lookup returns CDR1 KGHDR and CDR2 SFDVKD. The CDR3 consists of 16 residues. V was clipped by 4 bases and J by 9 bases; unmatched bases: 8. In DNA form, the CDR3 reads TGTGCCACCAGTGAACTAGCGGGAGGGCCGGGTTTTGAGCAGTTCTTC. Translation gives CATSELAGGPGFEQFF.

The rearrangement links TRBV5-4 to TRBJ1-1; 7 bases agree with TRBD1. Germline V CDR1 and CDR2: SGHNT, YYREEE (reference sequence). J gave up 0 bases and V 4 bases, and 3 bases lay outside the gene matches. This CDR3 spans 14 amino acids. DNA for the CDR3: TGTGCCAGCAGCACGACAGGGTTGAACACTGAAGCTTTCTTT. It translates to CASSTTGLNTEAFF.

The gene calls are TRBV6-5 and TRBJ1-6; D is unresolved. The V and J ends lost 6 bases and 4 bases respectively, with 13 bases between them. Germline V gene data show CDR1 as MNHEY and CDR2 as SVGAGI. The CDR3 is 15 residues long. DNA for the CDR3: TGTGCCAGCAGACCGATCTCAGGTTATAATTCACCCCTCCACTTT. Translated, it gives CASRPISGYNSPLHF.

This sequence joins TRBV5-1 and TRBJ2-5, with TRBD2 matching 12 bases. CDR1 SGHRS and CDR2 YFSETQ come from the germline V gene. CDR3 length: 16 amino acids. With V trimmed by 3 bases and J by 5 bases, 8 bases remained unmatched. CDR3 sequence (DNA): TGCGCCAGCAGCTGGGGGACTAGCGGGTTTTCCGAGACCCAGTACTTC. Amino acids: CASSWGTSGFSETQYF.

This clone occurred once. The CDR3 loop reads CAWSVNRGKGGYTF. The CDR3, as DNA: TGTGCCTGGAGTGTAAACAGAGGGAAAGGAGGCTACACCTTC. This chain connects TRBV30 to TRBJ1-2; no reliable D call. The V end was cut by 0 bases, the J end by 8 bases, with 16 bases between. The CDR3 spans 14 residues. CDR1 and CDR2 from the germline V gene are GTSNPN and SVGIG (reference sequence).